Shown below are 16 T cell receptor beta chains from a single sample sequenced in a study of cytomegalovirus exposure and HLA in healthy donors. The table came from immunoSEQ multiplex PCR; TCRdb's copy has only in-frame clones and leaves some out. Of 250,000 to 400,000 clones in the sample, approximately 91% were seen once. The specimen was PBMCs. Every receptor here comes from a man younger than 40 in good health and CMV-seronegative.

The chain joins TRBV6-6 to TRBJ1-6; no reliable D call. V was clipped by 2 bases and J by 9 bases, with 8 bases between them. The germline V gene encodes CDR1 MNHNY and CDR2 SVGAGI (reference sequence). CDR3 size: 13 residues. DNA of the CDR3: TGTGCCAGCAGTTACGAGGAGTTTTCACCCCTCCACTTT. Its translation: CASSYEEFSPLHF.

The chain links TRBV19 to TRBJ1-5, with D tentatively TRBD1 (5 bases). This CDR3 spans 15 amino acids. Germline CDR1 LNHDA, CDR2 SQIVND (reference sequence). Trimming removed 5 bases at V and 1 base at J, with 12 bases between. Here the CDR3 reads CASSPKGQSNQPQHF. CDR3 coding DNA: TGTGCCAGTAGTCCAAAGGGGCAGAGCAATCAGCCCCAGCATTTT.

The gene calls are TRBV19 and TRBJ2-3; 10 nucleotides agree with TRBD2. The V gene's germline CDR1 is LNHDA and CDR2 SQIVND (reference sequence). The CDR3 sequence is 16 residues long. V was clipped by 6 bases and J by 5 bases; unmatched bases: 11. The CDR3 DNA reads as TGTGCCAGTAGCCACCAAGCGGGGGGGCCGGTAGATACGCAGTATTTT. This sequence encodes CASSHQAGGPVDTQYF.

The chain carries TRBV5-1 and TRBJ2-5; 7 bases match TRBD1. Trimming removed 4 bases from V and 5 bases from J; junction bases left unmatched: 5. CDR1 SGHRS and CDR2 YFSETQ come from the germline V gene. The CDR3 has 13 residues. CDR3 bases: TGCGCCAGCAGCGTAGACAGGGCGGAGACCCAGTACTTC. It encodes CASSVDRAETQYF.

The chain recombines TRBV19 with TRBJ2-7; TRBD1 agrees at 8 bases. Germline V lookup: CDR1 LNHDA, CDR2 SQIVND (reference sequence). There are 14 residues in the CDR3. Losses at the gene ends were 4 bases for V and 6 bases for J; bases not matched to a gene: 8. The DNA for the CDR3 is TGTGCCAGTAGTAAACGACAGGGGTCCGGCGAGCAGTACTTC. Its protein product is CASSKRQGSGEQYF.

This sequence joins TRBV11-2 and TRBJ2-3; D gene uncertain. CDR1 and CDR2 (germline): SGHAT, FQNNGV. Trimming cost V 0 bases and J 2 bases, with 6 bases left between them. The CDR3 consists of 14 residues. CDR3 residues: CASSLDPNTDTQYF. The DNA of the CDR3 is TGTGCCAGCAGCTTAGACCCCAACACAGATACGCAGTATTTT.

This clone showed up just once. The chain combines TRBV30 with TRBJ2-3; 9 nucleotides agree with TRBD2. V lost 4 bases to trimming and J lost 6 bases; unmatched junction nucleotides: 5. This CDR3 region has 13 residues. Germline CDR1 is GTSNPN and CDR2 is SVGIG (reference sequence). CDR3 residues: CAWTAGGHDTQYF. The CDR3 DNA sequence: TGTGCCTGGACGGCGGGGGGGCACGATACGCAGTATTTT.

This rearrangement joins TRBV6-1 to TRBJ1-2, with 9 bases that match TRBD1. CDR1 MNHNS and CDR2 SASEGT come from the germline V gene. Trimming at V came to 2 bases and at J to 7 bases, leaving 11 bases not matched to a gene. This CDR3 has 16 amino acids. CDR3 sequence: CASSEFPPGTGTGYTF. The CDR3 coding sequence is TGTGCCAGCAGTGAATTTCCTCCCGGGACAGGGACTGGCTACACCTTC.

J is TRBJ1-5 and V is TRBV18, with a weak D call TRBD1 (6 bases). This CDR3 region has 17 residues. CDR1 and CDR2 (germline): KGHSH, LQKENI. Trimming pared 4 bases from V and 1 base from J, leaving 17 bases between. The CDR3 sequence is CASSQLQTGLSNQPQHF. CDR3 DNA: TGTGCCAGCTCACAACTACAAACAGGGCTGAGCAATCAGCCCCAGCATTTT.

The genes are TRBV7-2 and TRBJ1-6; 7 nucleotides line up with TRBD1. The CDR3 length is 14 residues. V lost 2 bases, J lost 8 bases, and 3 bases stayed unmatched. Germline V CDR1 and CDR2: SGHTA, FQGNSA. CDR3 loop: CASSLRGRDSPLHF. Here the CDR3 DNA reads TGTGCCAGCAGCTTAAGGGGGCGGGATTCACCCCTCCACTTT. The full variable domain, in which reference TRBV7-2 and TRBJ1-6 provide the parts outside the CDR3, is GAGVSQSPSNKVTEKGKDVELRCDPISGHTALYWYRQSLGQGLEFLIYFQGNSAPDKSGLPSDRFSAERTGGSVSTLTIQRTQQEDSAVYLCASSLRGRDSPLHFGNGTRLTVT.

The rearrangement joins TRBV4-3 to TRBJ2-7, with D possibly matching TRBD2 (6 bases). The CDR3 runs to 19 residues. Germline loops: CDR1 LGHNA, CDR2 YSLEER. With 0 bases removed from V and 4 bases from J, the gap between germline ends came to 25 bases. CDR3: CASSQDWVWDSTGSYEQYF. The CDR3 DNA follows: TGCGCCAGCAGCCAAGATTGGGTTTGGGACTCTACAGGTTCTTACGAGCAGTACTTC.

The chain combines TRBV5-1 with TRBJ1-1; TRBD1 might be the D (6 bases). Germline loops: CDR1 SGHRS, CDR2 YFSETQ. V was cut by 4 bases and J by 8 bases, with 9 bases left in between. The CDR3 is 11 residues long. The CDR3 protein is CASSLGQEAFF. CDR3 coding DNA: TGCGCCAGCAGCCTCGGACAGGAAGCTTTCTTT. The whole variable domain, filled in from reference TRBV5-1 and TRBJ1-1, reads KAGVTQTPRYLIKTRGQQVTLSCSPISGHRSVSWYQQTPGQGLQFLFEYFSETQRNKGNFPGRFSGRQFSNSRSEMNVSTLELGDSALYLCASSLGQEAFFGQGTRLTVV.

The V and J genes are TRBV18 and TRBJ2-3; perhaps TRBD1 as D (6 bases). Trimming left V 10 bases short and J 5 bases short, with 19 bases between. Germline V CDR1 and CDR2: KGHSH, LQKENI. CDR3 length: 14 amino acids. CDR3 loop: CATSPLGARDTQYF. DNA for the CDR3: TGTGCCACCTCGCCCCTGGGGGCGCGAGATACGCAGTATTTT.

V gene TRBV6-5 combines with J gene TRBJ1-1, with D perhaps matching TRBD1 (6 bases). Germline V gene lookup returns CDR1 MNHEY and CDR2 SVGAGI. The CDR3 spans 15 residues. The V gene lost 6 bases and the J gene lost 1 base, with 15 bases spanning the gap. CDR3 region: CASRLQGDGNTEAFF. The CDR3 DNA follows: TGTGCCAGCAGGTTACAGGGAGACGGGAACACTGAAGCTTTCTTT.

The J gene is TRBJ2-3, the V gene TRBV5-1; D is unresolved. Germline-derived CDR1 and CDR2 are SGHRS and YFSETQ. CDR3 size: 13 residues. Trimming shortened V by 5 bases and J by 2 bases, and 9 bases separated the two germline ends. The CDR3 region is CASREYNTDTQYF. The CDR3 nucleotides are TGCGCCAGCAGGGAGTATAACACAGATACGCAGTATTTT.

The CDR3: CASSDDRGVWPQHF. In nucleotides, the CDR3 is TGTGCCAGCAGTGACGACAGGGGAGTGTGGCCCCAGCATTTT. V gene TRBV2 combines with J gene TRBJ1-5; 8 positions match TRBD1. Germline assignment: CDR1 SNHLY and CDR2 FYNNEI. V shed 3 bases, J shed 9 bases, and the junction held 7 bases outside the gene matches. This CDR3 contains 14 residues.